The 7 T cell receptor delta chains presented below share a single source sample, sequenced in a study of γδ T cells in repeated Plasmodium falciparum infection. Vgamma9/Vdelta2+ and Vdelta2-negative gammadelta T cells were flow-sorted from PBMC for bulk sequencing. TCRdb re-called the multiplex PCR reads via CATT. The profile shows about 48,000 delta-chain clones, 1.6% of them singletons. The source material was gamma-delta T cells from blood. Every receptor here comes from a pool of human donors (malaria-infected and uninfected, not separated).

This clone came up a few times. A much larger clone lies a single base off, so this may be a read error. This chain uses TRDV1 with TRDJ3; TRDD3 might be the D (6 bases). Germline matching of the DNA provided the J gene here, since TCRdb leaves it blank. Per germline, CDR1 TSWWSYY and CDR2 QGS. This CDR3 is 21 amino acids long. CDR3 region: CALGELPTGWGVRWDTRQMFF. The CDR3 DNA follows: TGTGCTCTTGGGGAACTACCTACAGGGTGGGGGGTACGATGGGACACCAGACAGATGTTTTTC.

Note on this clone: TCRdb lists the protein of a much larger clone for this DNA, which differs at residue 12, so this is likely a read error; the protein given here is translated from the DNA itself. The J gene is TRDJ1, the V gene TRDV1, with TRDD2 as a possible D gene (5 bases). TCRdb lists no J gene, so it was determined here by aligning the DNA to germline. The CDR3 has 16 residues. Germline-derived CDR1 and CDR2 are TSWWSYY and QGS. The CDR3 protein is CALGDPGILYTGKLIF. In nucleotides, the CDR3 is TGTGCTCTTGGGGATCCCGGCATCCTATACACCGGTAAACTCATCTTT.

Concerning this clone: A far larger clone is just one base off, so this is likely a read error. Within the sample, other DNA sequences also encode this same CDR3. The CDR3 DNA reads as TGTGCCCTTGGGGAAGGAAAGTGGTACACCGATAAACTCATCTTT. Protein product: CALGEGKWYTDKLIF. The chain couples TRDV1 to TRDJ1; possibly TRDD3 for D (5 bases). The J gene, left out of TCRdb, was set here by checking the DNA against germline. The CDR3 covers 15 residues. Germline V lookup: CDR1 TSWWSYY, CDR2 QGS.

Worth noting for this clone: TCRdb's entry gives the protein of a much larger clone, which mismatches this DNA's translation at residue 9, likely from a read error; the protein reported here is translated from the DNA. The CDR3 nucleotides read TGTGCTCTTGGGGAACTGGCTTGGGTACCGTACACCGATAAACTCATCTTT. Its protein is CALGELAWVPYTDKLIF. The chain couples TRDV1 to TRDJ1; D is ambiguous. The CDR3 totals 17 residues. V lost 0 bases and J 0 bases, leaving 14 bases between the germline ends. Germline V gives CDR1 TSWWSYY, CDR2 QGS.

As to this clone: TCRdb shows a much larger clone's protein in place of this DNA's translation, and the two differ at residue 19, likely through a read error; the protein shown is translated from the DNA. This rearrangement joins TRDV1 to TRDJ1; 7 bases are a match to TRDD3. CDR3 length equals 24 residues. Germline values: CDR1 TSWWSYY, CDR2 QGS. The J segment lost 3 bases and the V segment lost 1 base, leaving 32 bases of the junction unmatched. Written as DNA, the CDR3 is TGTGCTCTTGGGGAACGAGATCCTCCTAGGAATTGGGGGACCCTCCGCATATTCGCCGATAAACTCATCTTT. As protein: CALGERDPPRNWGTLRIFADKLIF.

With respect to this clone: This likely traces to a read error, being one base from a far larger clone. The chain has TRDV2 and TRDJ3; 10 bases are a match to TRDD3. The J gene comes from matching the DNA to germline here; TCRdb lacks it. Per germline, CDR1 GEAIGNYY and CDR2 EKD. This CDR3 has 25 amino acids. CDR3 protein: CACDTGVSDTYWGIRHSWDTRQMFF. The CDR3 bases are TGTGCCTGTGACACCGGAGTTTCCGACACATACTGGGGGATCCGACATTCCTGGGACACCAGACAGATGTTTTTC.

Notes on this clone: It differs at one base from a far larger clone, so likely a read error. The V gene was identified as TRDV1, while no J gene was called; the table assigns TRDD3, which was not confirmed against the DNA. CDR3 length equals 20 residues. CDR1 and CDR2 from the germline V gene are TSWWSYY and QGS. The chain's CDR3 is CALGPTLRRTGGFYTDKLIF. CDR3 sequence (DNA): TGTGCTCTTGGGCCGACCCTCCGTCGTACTGGGGGCTTCTACACCGATAAGCTCATCTTT.